This T cell receptor beta chain is from a study of blood T cell repertoires in COVID-19. V was clipped by 2 bases and J by 6 bases, with 9 bases between them. CDR1 and CDR2 (germline): SGHNT, YYREEE (reference sequence). The CDR3 is made up of 14 amino acids. Produced via immunoSEQ multiplex PCR; TCRdb's table is partial and in-frame only. The sample has 250,000 to 300,000 clones; 65% to 90% are singletons. The source is a young man who had recovered from COVID-19. The rearrangement joins TRBV5-4 to TRBJ1-6, with a possible D match to TRBD1 (6 bases). The sample was PBMCs or T cells enriched from blood (not recorded which). CDR3 sequence reads: CASSLGTPNSPLHF. The CDR3 DNA reads as TGTGCCAGCAGCTTAGGGACACCTAATTCACCCCTCCACTTT.